These 20 T cell receptor beta chains originate from one sample sequenced in a study of blood T cell repertoires in COVID-19. Clones were sequenced by immunoSEQ multiplex PCR, and TCRdb holds only the in-frame ones, with some missing. Of about 210,000 clones in the sample, 84% were seen once. The source material was peripheral blood. These receptor sequences come from a woman in her forties or fifties with active or convalescent COVID-19.

This clone was seen a few times. The chain combines TRBV12-3 or TRBV12-4 with TRBJ2-7, with unresolved D. V was cut by 5 bases and J by 2 bases, with 4 bases left in between. The CDR3 contains 11 residues. The CDR3 DNA is TGTGCCAGCAGTACAGCCTACGAGCAGTACTTC. Protein product: CASSTAYEQYF.

The rearrangement uses TRBV19 and TRBJ1-6, with TRBD1 identical over 10 bases. Looked up from germline, CDR1 is LNHDA and CDR2 is SQIVND (reference sequence). The CDR3 has 14 residues. The trim removed 4 bases at V and 7 bases at J, leaving 1 base unmatched. CDR3 sequence reads: CASSTGQGNSPLHF. In DNA form, the CDR3 reads TGTGCCAGTAGTACGGGACAGGGGAATTCACCCCTCCACTTT.

The chain is built from TRBV7-2 and TRBJ1-5; D gene unclear. The V gene lost 4 bases and the J gene lost 7 bases, with 11 bases spanning the gap. This CDR3 is built from 13 residues. CDR1 is SGHTA, CDR2 FQGNSA, per germline. CDR3 nucleotides: TGTGCCAGCAGCTCACGTCCCGAGCAGCCCCAGCATTTT. Translating gives CASSSRPEQPQHF. The full variable domain, its missing parts supplied by reference TRBV7-2 and TRBJ1-5, is GAGVSQSPSNKVTEKGKDVELRCDPISGHTALYWYRQSLGQGLEFLIYFQGNSAPDKSGLPSDRFSAERTGGSVSTLTIQRTQQEDSAVYLCASSSRPEQPQHFGDGTRLSIL.

The rearrangement uses TRBV29-1 and TRBJ2-2; TRBD2 is a possible D gene (5 bases). The V gene's germline CDR1 is SQVTM and CDR2 ANQGSEA. CDR3 size: 14 residues. V lost 4 bases and J 2 bases, leaving 11 bases between the germline ends. In nucleotides, the CDR3 is TGCAGCGTTGCGAGGGCCACAAACACCGGGGAGCTGTTTTTT. Encoded protein: CSVARATNTGELFF.

This clone appeared a single time. This sequence joins TRBV24-1 and TRBJ2-3, with TRBD2 matching 9 bases. Per the germline V gene, CDR1 is KGHDR and CDR2 is SFDVKD. V was pared by 5 bases and J by 1 base, with 9 bases of the junction left unmatched. The CDR3 spans 17 residues. DNA for the CDR3: TGTGCCACCAGTGCCGCGACTAGCGGAGAGGGCACAGATACGCAGTATTTT. It specifies CATSAATSGEGTDTQYF.

The chain carries TRBV6-5 and TRBJ1-5; D call uncertain. The V gene lost 3 bases and the J gene lost 6 bases, with 6 bases spanning the gap. The CDR3 totals 12 residues. Germline V gene lookup returns CDR1 MNHEY and CDR2 SVGAGI. The CDR3 region has the DNA TGTGCCAGCAGTTATAATAGTCAGCCCCAGCATTTT. Encoded protein: CASSYNSQPQHF.

V is TRBV5-6 and J is TRBJ2-3, with D possibly being TRBD1 (5 bases). Trimming took 3 bases from V and 1 from J, leaving 9 bases between them. Germline V gene sequence: CDR1 SGHDT, CDR2 YYEEEE. The CDR3 has 14 amino acids. The CDR3 DNA is TGTGCCAGCAGCTGGTTCAGGGGCACAGATACGCAGTATTTT. Translating it yields CASSWFRGTDTQYF.

The sample holds a few counts of this clone. The rearrangement uses TRBV5-6 and TRBJ1-2, with TRBD1 as a possible D gene (5 bases). V was pared by 0 bases and J by 1 base, with 10 bases between. The CDR3 consists of 15 residues. The V gene's germline CDR1 is SGHDT and CDR2 YYEEEE. The CDR3 is CASSLGTKNNYGYTF. DNA for the CDR3: TGTGCCAGCAGCTTGGGGACAAAAAATAACTATGGCTACACCTTC.

The J gene is TRBJ1-2, the V gene TRBV2; D not certain. V was trimmed by 4 bases and J by 1 base, leaving 7 bases between them. The CDR3 length is 13 residues. Germline CDR1 reads SNHLY; CDR2 reads FYNNEI. CDR3 nucleotides: TGTGCCAGCAGTGTGTCCCTTAACTATGGCTACACCTTC. Translation gives CASSVSLNYGYTF.

The chain is built from TRBV6-4 and TRBJ2-5; 10 bases fit TRBD1. The CDR3 has 15 amino acids. Germline loops: CDR1 MRHNA, CDR2 SNTAGT. With 5 bases clipped from V and 0 bases from J, the junction kept 3 bases outside the gene matches. The DNA for the CDR3 is TGTGCCAGCAGTCCTGGGACAGGGGACCAAGAGACCCAGTACTTC. This encodes CASSPGTGDQETQYF.

On this clone: The same CDR3 also results from other DNA sequences found in this sample. The chain's CDR3 is CAISESRGDQPQHF. CDR3 nucleotide sequence: TGTGCCATCAGTGAGTCCAGGGGGGATCAGCCCCAGCATTTT. The V and J genes are TRBV10-3 and TRBJ1-5; the match to TRBD1 covers 7 bases. With 0 bases clipped from V and 5 bases from J, the junction kept 1 base outside the gene matches. This CDR3 is built from 14 residues. Germline CDR1 and CDR2: ENHRY and SYGVKD.

This chain connects TRBV29-1 to TRBJ2-5; no clear D gene. The CDR3 loop spans 12 amino acids. Germline CDR1 SQVTM, CDR2 ANQGSEA. Trimming took 4 bases from V and 3 from J, leaving 9 bases between them. The CDR3 nucleotides are TGCAGCGTTGGGGCTGGAAAAGAGACCCAGTACTTC. It translates to CSVGAGKETQYF.

In this sample, this clone turned up many times. The chain combines TRBV3-1 (or the pseudogene TRBV3-2) with TRBJ1-6; D remains ambiguous. V was trimmed by 0 bases and J by 14 bases, leaving 14 bases between them. This CDR3 has 14 amino acids. Germline V gene sequence: CDR1 LGHDT, CDR2 YNNKEL (reference sequence). The CDR3: CASSQDQRPATLHF. The CDR3 DNA is TGTGCCAGCAGCCAAGATCAGAGGCCCGCGACCCTCCACTTT.

V gene TRBV28 combines with J gene TRBJ2-5; possibly TRBD2 for D (6 bases). Trimming left V 6 bases short and J 4 bases short, with 15 bases between. Germline loops: CDR1 MDHEN, CDR2 SYDVKM. The CDR3 runs 14 residues. The CDR3 region has the DNA TGTGCCAGCAGCAACTGGGGGGACGGAGAGACCCAGTACTTC. Residues: CASSNWGDGETQYF.

In its sample, this clone was seen a few times. The chain is built from TRBV4-2 and TRBJ1-2; 12 positions match TRBD1. V dropped 3 bases and J dropped 4; count of bases not matched to a gene: 15. The germline gives CDR1 LGHNA, CDR2 YNFKEQ. The CDR3 is 19 residues long. This chain's CDR3 is CASSQGDAGTGGVGYGYTF. The CDR3 DNA reads TGTGCCAGCAGCCAGGGGGACGCAGGGACAGGGGGCGTGGGCTATGGCTACACCTTC.

This sequence joins TRBV7-3 and TRBJ2-7; 7 positions match TRBD1. The CDR3 totals 14 residues. Germline loops: CDR1 SGHTA, CDR2 FQGTGA. J was trimmed by 2 bases and V by 3 bases; bases with no gene match: 4. The DNA of the CDR3 is TGTGCCAGCAGCTTGACAGGGACCGCCTACGAGCAGTACTTC. As protein: CASSLTGTAYEQYF.

This sequence joins TRBV3-1 (or the pseudogene TRBV3-2) and TRBJ1-6, with unresolved D. CDR3 length equals 16 residues. V lost 0 bases, J lost 7 bases, and 13 bases lay in between. The germline CDR1 and CDR2 sequences are LGHDT and YNNKEL (reference sequence). CDR3 amino acids: CASSQDHSAPNSPLHF. DNA for the CDR3: TGTGCCAGCAGCCAAGATCACAGTGCTCCGAATTCACCCCTCCACTTT.

The chain recombines TRBV12-3 or TRBV12-4 with TRBJ2-2; 9 bases map to TRBD1. CDR3 length: 12 amino acids. The V gene end was trimmed by 11 bases and the J gene end by 6 bases; junction bases not matched to a gene: 4. Here the CDR3 reads CASNRGPGELFF. CDR3 in DNA: TGTGCCTCCAACAGGGGGCCCGGGGAGCTGTTTTTT.

The V gene is TRBV11-3, the J gene TRBJ2-2; 7 nucleotides match TRBD2. The CDR3 totals 16 residues. Germline V gene data show CDR1 as SGHNT and CDR2 as YENEEA. The trim removed 3 bases at V and 6 bases at J, leaving 10 bases unmatched. CDR3 nucleotide sequence: TGTGCCAGCAGCTTTTCGAGCGGGGTTGGGTCCGGGGAGCTGTTTTTT. It specifies CASSFSSGVGSGELFF.

CDR3 residues: CASSWGPGNPADTQYF. The CDR3 nucleotides read TGTGCCAGCAGCTGGGGTCCCGGGAACCCAGCAGATACGCAGTATTTT. The genes are TRBV11-2 and TRBJ2-3; the D gene is possibly TRBD2 (5 bases). Germline V lookup: CDR1 SGHAT, CDR2 FQNNGV. This CDR3 comprises 16 residues. Trimming removed 4 bases from V and 4 bases from J, with 18 bases in between. Complete variable domain (other parts from reference TRBV11-2 and TRBJ2-3): EAGVAQSPRYKIIEKRQSVAFWCNPISGHATLYWYQQILGQGPKLLIQFQNNGVVDDSQLPKDRFSAERLKGVDSTLKIQPAKLEDSAVYLCASSWGPGNPADTQYFGPGTRLTVL.